The present T cell receptor beta chain was sequenced within a study of blood T cell repertoires in COVID-19. Assay: immunoSEQ multiplex PCR; the TCRdb copy retains only in-frame clones and omits some. The top ten hold approximately 3.7% of the sample, which has 50,000 to 60,000 clones, roughly 87% seen once. The specimen was peripheral blood. This receptor was identified in a man in his forties or fifties with COVID-19, enrolled during active disease.

The CDR3 DNA reads as TGTGCCAGCAGCTTTGGGACAGGGTACGAGCAGTACTTC. It yields the protein CASSFGTGYEQYF. This sequence joins TRBV5-4 and TRBJ2-7; 9 bases map to TRBD1. Unmatched junction bases numbered 1, after V lost 2 bases and J lost 4 bases. The V gene's germline CDR1 is SGHNT and CDR2 YYREEE (reference sequence). The CDR3 is 13 residues long.